This T cell receptor beta chain was captured in a study of blood T cells in healthy people across ages. This clonotype was seen a few times. The antigen is not known. Germline assignment: CDR1 MNHEY and CDR2 SVGEGT. The CDR3 has 13 residues. The junction had 4 bases not matched to a gene; V was cut back by 7 bases and J by 4 bases. With each sample, at least 6 micrograms of total RNA were extracted. A J-beta primer mix and a sample-barcoded 5' primer were used in a second PCR of roughly 6 to 12 cycles. TCRdb reprocessed the 5' RACE reads via MiXCR and lists one record per CDR3 protein. The sample includes approximately 1.5 million distinct CDR3 sequences, 42% of them seen just once. Study-wide points: Naive T cell percentage by flow cytometry tracked strongly with beta diversity.

The TCR comes from a woman aged 18-35 years in good health. The V call is TRBV6-2 or TRBV6-3, the J call TRBJ2-3; TRBD1 agrees at 8 bases. Specimen: blood. The CDR3 here is CASTLTGADTQYF. For the CDR3, the DNA is TGTGCCAGCACCTTGACAGGGGCAGATACGCAGTATTTT.